A selection of T cell receptor beta chains follows, all from one sample in a study of shared clonotypes between healthy human individuals. The data were produced by immunoSEQ multiplex PCR, yet TCRdb's version contains in-frame clones alone and is incomplete. Here the sample spans around 510,000 clones, around 77% being singletons. Sequencing was performed on PBMCs. These TCRs come from a woman aged 35 to 49 in good health. Some clones in this sample may be carry-over from other donors' samples. The CDR3 runs from the conserved cysteine through the conserved F or W. D genes are given only for firm matches. Clone size is stated in some rows and not others, as once, few, many or a class when expanded.

d_gene: TRBD2; v_gene: TRBV18; j_gene: TRBJ2-1; abundance: .; CDR3aa: CASSPGLAGDNEQFF; CDR3nt: TGTGCCAGCTCACCCGGACTAGCGGGAGACAATGAGCAGTTCTTC
d_gene: TRBD1; v_gene: TRBV15; j_gene: TRBJ1-6; abundance: .; CDR3aa: CATSSLAQGINSPLHF; CDR3nt: TGTGCCACCAGCAGCCTAGCACAGGGGATTAATTCACCCCTCCACTTT
d_gene: .; v_gene: TRBV5-6; j_gene: TRBJ1-5; abundance: .; CDR3aa: CASSLQAASNQPQHF; CDR3nt: TGTGCCAGCAGCTTGCAGGCAGCTAGCAATCAGCCCCAGCATTTT
d_gene: TRBD2; v_gene: TRBV28; j_gene: TRBJ2-2; abundance: .; CDR3aa: CASSATSGSKTGELFF; CDR3nt: TGTGCCAGCAGTGCGACTAGCGGGAGTAAGACCGGGGAGCTGTTTTTT
d_gene: TRBD2; v_gene: TRBV5-1; j_gene: TRBJ2-1; abundance: .; CDR3aa: CASSLGGRAFNEQFF; CDR3nt: TGCGCCAGCAGCTTGGGCGGGAGGGCCTTCAATGAGCAGTTCTTC
d_gene: .; v_gene: TRBV7-9; j_gene: TRBJ1-4; abundance: .; CDR3aa: CASSWVPNEKLFF; CDR3nt: TGTGCCAGCAGTTGGGTCCCGAATGAAAAACTGTTTTTT
d_gene: .; v_gene: TRBV7-9; j_gene: TRBJ2-1; abundance: .; CDR3aa: CASSLFYGSSYNEQFF; CDR3nt: TGTGCCAGCAGCTTATTTTATGGAAGCTCCTACAATGAGCAGTTCTTC
d_gene: .; v_gene: TRBV7-8; j_gene: TRBJ1-6; abundance: .; CDR3aa: CASSFSTGHNSPLHF; CDR3nt: TGTGCCAGCAGCTTTAGCACAGGGCATAATTCACCCCTCCACTTT
d_gene: TRBD1; v_gene: TRBV6-6; j_gene: TRBJ2-7; abundance: .; CDR3aa: CASKTGGEQYF; CDR3nt: TGTGCCAGCAAAACAGGGGGCGAGCAGTACTTC
d_gene: .; v_gene: TRBV11-3; j_gene: TRBJ2-6; abundance: .; CDR3aa: CASSLGPSGANVLTF; CDR3nt: TGTGCCAGCAGCTTGGGCCCATCTGGGGCCAACGTCCTGACTTTC
d_gene: TRBD2; v_gene: TRBV5-1; j_gene: TRBJ2-1; abundance: .; CDR3aa: CASSWTSGYNEQFF; CDR3nt: TGCGCCAGCAGCTGGACTAGCGGCTACAATGAGCAGTTCTTC
d_gene: TRBD2; v_gene: TRBV4-3; j_gene: TRBJ2-1; abundance: .; CDR3aa: CASSQAASGADEQFF; CDR3nt: TGCGCCAGCAGCCAAGCGGCTAGCGGGGCGGATGAGCAGTTCTTC
d_gene: TRBD2; v_gene: TRBV7-2; j_gene: TRBJ2-2; abundance: .; CDR3aa: CASSDPSGPGELFF; CDR3nt: TGTGCCAGCAGCGATCCTAGCGGCCCCGGGGAGCTGTTTTTT
d_gene: .; v_gene: TRBV25-1; j_gene: TRBJ2-7; abundance: .; CDR3aa: CASSFLRYSPYEQYF; CDR3nt: TGTGCCAGCAGTTTCCTCCGCTACTCACCCTACGAGCAGTACTTC
d_gene: TRBD2; v_gene: TRBV19; j_gene: TRBJ2-3; abundance: .; CDR3aa: CASSLGLANSDTQYF; CDR3nt: TGTGCCAGTAGTTTGGGACTAGCAAATTCAGATACGCAGTATTTT
d_gene: TRBD2; v_gene: TRBV6-5; j_gene: TRBJ2-1; abundance: .; CDR3aa: CASSLAGGRNEQFF; CDR3nt: TGTGCCAGCAGTCTAGCGGGAGGGCGGAATGAGCAGTTCTTC
d_gene: TRBD1; v_gene: TRBV6-6; j_gene: TRBJ1-5; abundance: .; CDR3aa: CASSYQSGTDNQPQHF; CDR3nt: TGTGCCAGCAGCTATCAATCCGGGACAGATAATCAGCCCCAGCATTTT
d_gene: TRBD1; v_gene: TRBV7-9; j_gene: TRBJ2-1; abundance: .; CDR3aa: CASSLDRTGGYNEQFF; CDR3nt: TGTGCCAGCAGCTTAGACCGGACAGGGGGGTACAATGAGCAGTTCTTC
d_gene: TRBD2; v_gene: TRBV6-5; j_gene: TRBJ2-3; abundance: .; CDR3aa: CASSYRSGRGVDTQYF; CDR3nt: TGTGCCAGCAGTTACCGCAGCGGGAGGGGGGTAGATACGCAGTATTTT
d_gene: .; v_gene: TRBV7-9; j_gene: TRBJ1-4; abundance: .; CDR3aa: CASSIAGEKLFF; CDR3nt: TGTGCCAGCAGCATCGCAGGGGAAAAACTGTTTTTT
d_gene: TRBD2; v_gene: TRBV6-1; j_gene: TRBJ2-5; abundance: .; CDR3aa: CASSEKISGRRGETQYF; CDR3nt: TGTGCCAGCAGTGAGAAGATTAGCGGGAGACGAGGAGAGACCCAGTACTTC
d_gene: .; v_gene: TRBV18; j_gene: TRBJ2-3; abundance: .; CDR3aa: CASSPNPTDTQYF; CDR3nt: TGTGCCAGCTCACCGAATCCCACAGATACGCAGTATTTT
d_gene: .; v_gene: TRBV27; j_gene: TRBJ2-5; abundance: .; CDR3aa: CASSFVGNQETQYF; CDR3nt: TGTGCCAGCAGTTTTGTCGGAAACCAAGAGACCCAGTACTTC
d_gene: .; v_gene: TRBV18; j_gene: TRBJ2-3; abundance: .; CDR3aa: CASSPWGTPSTDTQYF; CDR3nt: TGTGCCAGCTCACCATGGGGCACACCTAGCACAGATACGCAGTATTTT
d_gene: .; v_gene: TRBV4-2; j_gene: TRBJ2-1; abundance: .; CDR3aa: CASSQDRSAGRHNEQFF; CDR3nt: TGTGCCAGCAGCCAAGATCGGTCGGCGGGAAGGCACAATGAGCAGTTCTTC
d_gene: .; v_gene: TRBV11-2; j_gene: TRBJ2-1; abundance: once; CDR3aa: CASSPEGSSYNEQFF; CDR3nt: TGTGCCAGCAGTCCGGAGGGAAGCTCCTACAATGAGCAGTTCTTC
d_gene: TRBD1; v_gene: TRBV10-3; j_gene: TRBJ1-1; abundance: .; CDR3aa: CATTGGYGGDTEAFF; CDR3nt: TGTGCCACTACAGGGGGGTACGGCGGCGACACTGAAGCTTTCTTT
d_gene: .; v_gene: TRBV5-1; j_gene: TRBJ2-2; abundance: .; CDR3aa: CASSLRGSTNTGELFF; CDR3nt: TGCGCCAGCAGCTTGCGAGGCAGTACGAACACCGGGGAGCTGTTTTTT
d_gene: .; v_gene: TRBV2; j_gene: TRBJ2-5; abundance: .; CDR3aa: CASSVGTRGETQYF; CDR3nt: TGTGCCAGCAGTGTAGGTACTAGAGGAGAGACCCAGTACTTC
d_gene: .; v_gene: TRBV29-1; j_gene: TRBJ1-1; abundance: .; CDR3aa: CSALLNTEAFF; CDR3nt: TGCAGCGCCCTCCTGAACACTGAAGCTTTCTTT
d_gene: .; v_gene: TRBV10-1; j_gene: TRBJ2-3; abundance: .; CDR3aa: CASSVGSWMGTDTQYF; CDR3nt: TGCGCCAGCAGTGTTGGGTCGTGGATGGGCACAGATACGCAGTATTTT
d_gene: .; v_gene: TRBV7-9; j_gene: TRBJ2-7; abundance: once; CDR3aa: CASQKPSGILRSYEQYF; CDR3nt: TGTGCCAGCCAAAAACCATCCGGTATCTTGAGGTCCTACGAGCAGTACTTC
d_gene: .; v_gene: TRBV7-6; j_gene: TRBJ2-7; abundance: .; CDR3aa: CASSFEDGGYEQYF; CDR3nt: TGTGCCAGCAGCTTTGAGGACGGAGGATACGAGCAGTACTTC
d_gene: .; v_gene: TRBV6-5; j_gene: TRBJ1-1; abundance: .; CDR3aa: CASSYSVGNTEAFF; CDR3nt: TGTGCCAGCAGTTACTCGGTAGGGAACACTGAAGCTTTCTTT
d_gene: TRBD2; v_gene: TRBV5-6; j_gene: TRBJ2-1; abundance: .; CDR3aa: CASSLGGGSSYNEQFF; CDR3nt: TGTGCCAGCAGCTTGGGAGGCGGGAGTAGCTACAATGAGCAGTTCTTC
d_gene: .; v_gene: TRBV4-2; j_gene: TRBJ2-7; abundance: .; CDR3aa: CASSQGGAYEQYF; CDR3nt: TGTGCCAGCAGCCAAGGGGGGGCCTACGAGCAGTACTTC
d_gene: .; v_gene: TRBV14; j_gene: TRBJ2-5; abundance: .; CDR3aa: CASSQVSNQETQYF; CDR3nt: TGTGCCAGCAGCCAAGTATCCAACCAAGAGACCCAGTACTTC
d_gene: TRBD1; v_gene: TRBV7-2; j_gene: TRBJ2-7; abundance: .; CDR3aa: CASSLSLGQGSYEQYF; CDR3nt: TGTGCCAGCAGCTTAAGTCTGGGACAGGGGTCCTACGAGCAGTACTTC
d_gene: TRBD2; v_gene: TRBV7-2; j_gene: TRBJ2-2; abundance: few; CDR3aa: CASSPRPLAGNTGELFF; CDR3nt: TGTGCCAGCAGCCCAAGGCCACTAGCGGGTAACACCGGGGAGCTGTTTTTT
d_gene: TRBD1; v_gene: TRBV29-1; j_gene: TRBJ2-2; abundance: .; CDR3aa: CSVEVTPGQGQTPGELFF; CDR3nt: TGCAGCGTTGAAGTTACCCCGGGACAGGGGCAAACGCCCGGGGAGCTGTTTTTT
d_gene: TRBD1; v_gene: TRBV11-1; j_gene: TRBJ2-5; abundance: .; CDR3aa: CASSLPGQGKETQYF; CDR3nt: TGTGCCAGCAGCTTACCGGGACAGGGGAAAGAGACCCAGTACTTC
d_gene: .; v_gene: TRBV28; j_gene: TRBJ2-7; abundance: .; CDR3aa: CASSLEGGRGYEQYF; CDR3nt: TGTGCCAGCAGTTTAGAGGGGGGGCGCGGGTACGAGCAGTACTTC
d_gene: .; v_gene: TRBV27; j_gene: TRBJ1-1; abundance: once; CDR3aa: CASSLSIGWQGENTEAFF; CDR3nt: TGTGCCAGCAGTTTATCGATCGGCTGGCAGGGAGAGAACACTGAGGCTTTCTTT
d_gene: .; v_gene: TRBV6-4; j_gene: TRBJ1-5; abundance: many; CDR3aa: CASSVGENQPQHF; CDR3nt: TGTGCCAGCAGTGTGGGGGAGAATCAGCCCCAGCATTTT